The source of this T cell receptor (beta chain) is a study of blood T cells in healthy people across ages. Samples had at least 6 million PBMCs isolated from them. A sample-barcoded 5' primer and a J-beta primer mix were used in a second PCR of roughly 7 to 11 cycles. Each cDNA was tagged by a template-switch adaptor containing 12 random nucleotides. Using its own MiXCR run on the 5' RACE reads, TCRdb lists one record per CDR3 protein. The table records 1.5 million to 2 million distinct CDR3 sequences, about 50% of them present only once. Study outcomes and limitations: A roughly linear age-dependent decrease characterized TCR beta diversity per million T cells.

Regarding this clonotype: Its antigen is not known.

Germline V gene sequence: CDR1 SGHRS, CDR2 YFSETQ. The CDR3 extends over 14 amino acids. Germline trimming cut 4 bases from V and 6 bases from J; bases unmatched to any gene: 9. The chain links TRBV5-1 to TRBJ1-1, with 7 nucleotides matching TRBD1. This TCR was sampled from a woman in her thirties or forties in good health. The specimen was blood. The CDR3 spells CASSTDRDRPEAFF. The CDR3 coding sequence is TGCGCCAGCAGCACAGACAGGGACCGGCCTGAAGCTTTCTTT. Variable domain in full (rest from reference TRBV5-1 and TRBJ1-1): KAGVTQTPRYLIKTRGQQVTLSCSPISGHRSVSWYQQTPGQGLQFLFEYFSETQRNKGNFPGRFSGRQFSNSRSEMNVSTLELGDSALYLCASSTDRDRPEAFFGQGTRLTVV.